One sample yielded the 10 T cell receptor beta chains listed below, sequenced in a study of blood T cell repertoires in COVID-19. TCRdb keeps only in-frame clones here, not all; method: immunoSEQ multiplex PCR. The sample carries about 250,000 clones, approximately 79% recorded once. The source material was peripheral blood. These receptors were collected from a woman in her thirties or forties with active or convalescent COVID-19.

This rearrangement joins TRBV4-2 to TRBJ2-1, with 7 bases identical to TRBD2. V gave up 0 bases and J gave up 4 bases; unmatched junction bases: 6. The germline CDR1 and CDR2 sequences are LGHNA and YNFKEQ. This CDR3 is 16 amino acids long. The chain's CDR3 is CASSQDGAGDYNEQFF. The CDR3 DNA is TGTGCCAGCAGCCAAGATGGTGCGGGGGATTACAATGAGCAGTTCTTC.

The J gene is TRBJ1-2, the V gene TRBV6-5; TRBD1 agrees at 9 bases. Germline values: CDR1 MNHEY, CDR2 SVGAGI. The CDR3 loop spans 14 amino acids. With V trimmed by 7 bases and J by 5 bases, 8 bases remained unmatched. The CDR3, as DNA: TGTGCCAGCATACAGGGGGCGAATCTATATGGCTACACCTTC. Amino acid sequence: CASIQGANLYGYTF.

The chain joins TRBV5-1 to TRBJ2-1; 8 positions match TRBD1. Trimming cost V 4 bases and J 6 bases; bases outside gene matches: 12. Germline CDR1 SGHRS, CDR2 YFSETQ. The CDR3 is 16 residues long. As DNA, the CDR3 is TGCGCCAGCAGCCCCACCCCGCAGGGGGCAGGCAATGAGCAGTTCTTC. It encodes CASSPTPQGAGNEQFF.

Here the CDR3 DNA reads TGTGCCAGCAGCCCTTACGCGCTCTCTGGAAACACCATATATTTT. Its translation: CASSPYALSGNTIYF. The gene calls are TRBV7-9 and TRBJ1-3; D uncertain. Germline V gene lookup returns CDR1 SEHNR and CDR2 FQNEAQ (reference sequence). There are 15 residues in the CDR3. V lost 5 bases and J 0 bases, leaving 11 bases between the germline ends.

J is TRBJ1-1 and V is TRBV7-9; unclear D gene. The CDR3 extends over 13 amino acids. The V end lost 5 bases, the J end lost 7 bases, and 14 bases lay between the germline ends. CDR1 and CDR2 from the germline V gene are SEHNR and FQNEAQ (reference sequence). The CDR3 reads CASSKGIGSEAFF. CDR3 DNA sequence: TGTGCCAGCAGCAAGGGTATCGGGAGTGAAGCTTTCTTT.

The V and J genes are TRBV2 and TRBJ1-1, with D possibly matching TRBD1 (6 bases). The CDR3 is made up of 14 amino acids. Germline V CDR1 and CDR2: SNHLY, FYNNEI. Deletions cut 5 bases from V and 8 bases from J, with 18 bases between. CDR3 bases: TGTGCCAGCAGTCCACAGGGCAGGGGAACCGAAGCTTTCTTT. Amino acid sequence: CASSPQGRGTEAFF.

This clone was observed a few times. This same CDR3 is encoded by further DNA sequences in the sample. The chain carries TRBV4-1 and TRBJ1-5; 12 nucleotides match TRBD1. The V and J ends lost 0 bases and 5 bases, in that order; junction bases with no gene match: 5. Germline CDR1 reads MGHRA; CDR2 reads YSYEKL. CDR3 length: 17 residues. CDR3 in amino acids: CASSQDYGTGGDQPQHF. DNA of the CDR3: TGCGCCAGCAGCCAAGACTATGGGACAGGGGGCGATCAGCCCCAGCATTTT.

In its sample, this clone was seen a few times. The rearrangement joins TRBV5-5 to TRBJ1-5, with D possibly matching TRBD1 (6 bases). Looked up from germline, CDR1 is SGHKS and CDR2 is YYEKEE (reference sequence). The CDR3 contains 14 residues. With 1 base removed from V and 11 bases from J, the gap between germline ends came to 16 bases. CDR3 coding DNA: TGTGCCAGCAGCTTGTTCTCAGGGGCTGGGGCCCAGCATTTT. Translation gives CASSLFSGAGAQHF.

This clone was counted a single time. The chain couples TRBV5-1 to TRBJ1-1; no reliable D call. This CDR3 spans 15 amino acids. The ends were cut back, 6 bases at V and 4 bases at J, with 19 bases in the middle. CDR1 and CDR2 from the germline V gene are SGHRS and YFSETQ. The CDR3 DNA sequence: TGCGCCAGCACCCAGGAGGTGTCCTCGGTCACTGAAGCTTTCTTT. Its translation is CASTQEVSSVTEAFF.

The V call is TRBV5-1, the J call TRBJ1-1; D is perhaps TRBD1 (5 bases). Germline CDR1 SGHRS, CDR2 YFSETQ. V dropped 0 bases and J dropped 1 base, with 13 bases sitting between them. The CDR3 runs to 16 residues. CDR3 region: CASSLVGGRGNTEAFF. CDR3 nucleotide sequence: TGCGCCAGCAGCTTGGTGGGGGGTAGGGGGAACACTGAAGCTTTCTTT.